This is a list of T cell receptor beta chains from one sample in a study of control samples from healthy donors and cancer patients. TCRdb's table, derived via immunoSEQ multiplex PCR, lists solely in-frame clones and lacks some. Among 120,000 or so clones listed, 85% to 95% were seen once. Sample: blood. These receptors came from a man under 40 in good health. Both conserved end residues are part of each CDR3. D genes are given only for firm matches. Size values are once, few and many counts, or a class for expanded clones, and some rows have none.

d_call	clone_size	v_call	j_call	cdr3_aa	cdr3_nt
NA	NA	TRBV18	TRBJ1-5	CASSPGMNNQPQHF	TGTGCCAGCTCACCGGGTATGAACAATCAGCCCCAGCATTTT
NA	NA	TRBV6-2/TRBV6-3	TRBJ1-5	CASSIMAYQPQHF	TGTGCCAGCAGTATTATGGCTTATCAGCCCCAGCATTTT
NA	NA	TRBV9	TRBJ1-1	CASSVEQGMNTEAFF	TGTGCCAGCAGCGTAGAACAGGGAATGAACACTGAAGCTTTCTTT
TRBD1	NA	TRBV19	TRBJ1-2	CASTSGTAPYGYTF	TGTGCCAGTACTTCCGGGACAGCACCGTATGGCTACACCTTC
NA	NA	TRBV5-1	TRBJ2-2	CASSPGSITTGELFF	TGCGCCAGCAGCCCGGGATCCATTACTACCGGGGAGCTGTTTTTT
NA	NA	TRBV10-3	TRBJ1-1	CAISEWRGRNTEAFF	TGTGCCATCAGTGAGTGGAGGGGACGGAACACTGAAGCTTTCTTT
NA	NA	TRBV4-3	TRBJ2-7	CASSQETGAVTYEQYF	TGCGCCAGCAGCCAAGAGACGGGGGCAGTGACCTACGAGCAGTACTTC
TRBD2	NA	TRBV2	TRBJ2-1	CASSLSSGGAYNEQFF	TGTGCCAGCAGTCTCTCGAGCGGGGGGGCTTACAATGAGCAGTTCTTC
NA	NA	TRBV27	TRBJ2-3	CASGGGAGAFGSTDTQYF	TGTGCCAGCGGTGGGGGGGCGGGGGCCTTCGGGAGCACAGATACGCAGTATTTT
NA	NA	TRBV6-2/TRBV6-3	TRBJ1-5	CASSIISTVYSNQPQHF	TGTGCCAGCAGCATTATTTCGACAGTATATAGCAATCAGCCCCAGCATTTT
NA	NA	TRBV28	TRBJ2-7	CASRAGSLAGTLYEQYF	TGTGCCAGCAGGGCCGGCTCCCTCGCTGGAACCCTCTACGAGCAGTACTTC
NA	once	TRBV4-1	TRBJ1-4	CASSGRGLGTEKLFF	TGCGCCAGCAGCGGACGGGGCCTCGGTACTGAAAAACTGTTTTTT
NA	NA	TRBV7-9	TRBJ1-4	CASSAAGPAATNEKLFF	TGTGCCAGCAGCGCCGCTGGGCCGGCAGCAACTAATGAAAAACTGTTTTTT
NA	NA	TRBV6-7	TRBJ1-6	CASSYIRSQGCSLHF	TGTGCCAGCAGTTATATCCGGTCCCAAGGTTGTTCCCTCCACTTT
NA	NA	TRBV11-3	TRBJ2-2	CASSLGVSGTGELFF	TGTGCCAGCAGCTTAGGGGTTTCAGGCACCGGGGAGCTGTTTTTT
NA	NA	TRBV6-5	TRBJ1-1	CASSYSISATEAFF	TGTGCCAGCAGTTACTCGATCTCGGCCACTGAAGCTTTCTTT
TRBD2	NA	TRBV5-1	TRBJ2-5	CASSLPPNPSGGVGETQYF	TGCGCCAGCAGCTTGCCCCCGAATCCTAGCGGGGGGGTAGGGGAGACCCAGTACTTC
NA	NA	TRBV28	TRBJ2-7	CASSRPRGPYEQYF	TGTGCCAGCAGTCGACCCAGGGGTCCCTACGAGCAGTACTTC
NA	NA	TRBV18	TRBJ2-7	CASSPSGTYEQYF	TGTGCCAGCTCACCATCGGGGACCTACGAGCAGTACTTC
NA	once	TRBV9	TRBJ1-5	CASSLRRCNQPQHF	TGTGCCAGCAGCCTCAGGCGGTGCAATCAGCCCCAGCATTTT
NA	NA	TRBV18	TRBJ1-1	CASSLDSMNTEAFF	TGTGCCAGCTCACTGGACAGCATGAACACTGAAGCTTTCTTT
NA	NA	TRBV6-5	TRBJ1-2	CASREAGANYGYTF	TGTGCCAGCAGAGAGGCAGGGGCCAACTATGGCTACACCTTC
TRBD2	NA	TRBV5-1	TRBJ2-1	CASSPAPGTRGNEQFF	TGCGCCAGCAGCCCGGCACCCGGGACTAGGGGAAATGAGCAGTTCTTC
NA	NA	TRBV30	TRBJ1-1	CAWSVGTEAFF	TGTGCCTGGAGTGTGGGCACTGAAGCTTTCTTT
NA	NA	TRBV9	TRBJ2-7	CASSVENGAYYEQYF	TGTGCCAGCAGCGTAGAGAACGGGGCGTACTACGAGCAGTACTTC
NA	NA	TRBV7-2	TRBJ2-7	CASSLDRVSYEQYF	TGTGCCAGCAGCTTAGACAGGGTCTCTTACGAGCAGTACTTC